The 27 T cell receptor beta chains listed next were all sequenced from one sample in a study of cytomegalovirus exposure and HLA in healthy donors (dated by TCRdb to the late 2010s). Libraries were constructed by the immunoSEQ multiplex PCR assay. For the multiplex PCR, a mixture combining 60 forward primers for TCR Vbeta segments and 13 reverse primers for TCR Jbeta segments was used. TCRdb carries this immuneACCESS record with in-frame sequences only. Its versions omit some clonotypes, under half of them owing to an unresolved V gene in the studies checked, with the rest unexplained. The sample has 150,000 or so clones on record, about 72% of them singletons. Over 1.2% of the sample rests with the top ten. Material: PBMCs. The receptors derive from a girl aged 5-17 years in good health and CMV-seronegative.

DNA of the CDR3: TGTGCCAGCTACGGCAGACACAGCAATCAGCCCCAGCATTTT. As protein: CASYGRHSNQPQHF. V gene TRBV2 combines with J gene TRBJ1-5; no clear D. This CDR3 comprises 14 residues. Germline assignment: CDR1 SNHLY and CDR2 FYNNEI. V was shortened by 8 bases and J by 1 base, with 12 bases between the two germline ends.

This clone appeared a few times. This sequence joins TRBV7-9 and TRBJ2-1; no firm D call. The CDR3 has 13 amino acids. V was cut by 5 bases and J by 0 bases, with 5 bases left in between. Germline CDR1 SEHNR, CDR2 FQNEAQ (reference sequence). CDR3 bases: TGTGCCAGCAGCGCCAGCTCCTACAATGAGCAGTTCTTC. Amino acids: CASSASSYNEQFF. Drawing the rest from reference TRBV7-9 and TRBJ2-1, the complete variable domain is DTGVSQNPRHKITKRGQNVTFRCDPISEHNRLYWYRQTLGQGPEFLTYFQNEAQLEKSRLLSDRFSAERPKGSFSTLEIQRTEQGDSAMYLCASSASSYNEQFFGPGTRLTVL.

The rearrangement links TRBV5-1 to TRBJ2-6, with 8 bases fitting TRBD1. The CDR3 runs to 18 residues. In germline, CDR1 is SGHRS, CDR2 YFSETQ. Losses at the gene ends were 2 bases for V and 1 base for J; bases not matched to a gene: 8. CDR3 sequence (DNA): TGCGCCAGCAGCTTTACCAGGGGGCGAGGTTCTGGGGCCAACGTCCTGACTTTC. As protein: CASSFTRGRGSGANVLTF.

This clone was detected only a few times. Other DNA sequences of this sample code for an identical CDR3. The chain links TRBV30 to TRBJ1-2, with TRBD1 as a possible D gene (5 bases). CDR3 length equals 12 residues. Germline assignment: CDR1 GTSNPN and CDR2 SVGIG (reference sequence). Trimming removed 7 bases from V and 8 bases from J, with 17 bases in between. The CDR3 nucleotides read TGTGCCTCGACTGGGGCTCCGTTCGGCTACACCTTC. It translates to CASTGAPFGYTF.

The gene calls are TRBV5-8 and TRBJ2-1, with D possibly TRBD2 on 5 matching bases. Germline CDR1 is SGHTS and CDR2 is YDEGEE. CDR3 length: 12 residues. V gave up 2 bases and J gave up 9 bases, with 9 bases separating them. The CDR3 here is CASSLGLSEQFF. The CDR3 nucleotides read TGTGCCAGCAGCTTAGGACTCAGTGAGCAGTTCTTC.

The V call is TRBV28, the J call TRBJ2-5, with D possibly being TRBD1 (6 bases). The DNA matches TRBJ2-7 better at its end, which makes the J call doubtful. CDR1 and CDR2 from the germline V gene are MDHEN and SYDVKM. The CDR3 sequence is 13 residues long. The CDR3 nucleotides are TGTGCCAGCAGTTCACAGGGTGTGTACGAGCAGTACTTC. Protein: CASSSQGVYEQYF.

V and J are TRBV15 and TRBJ2-1, with 7 nucleotides matching TRBD1. V was clipped by 7 bases and J by 6 bases; unmatched bases: 15. Germline V gene lookup returns CDR1 LNHNV and CDR2 YYDKDF (reference sequence). This CDR3 is built from 16 residues. DNA for the CDR3: TGTGCCACCAATCCAGGGGGTTATAGTATGGCCAATGAGCAGTTCTTC. This encodes CATNPGGYSMANEQFF. The full variable domain, in which reference TRBV15 and TRBJ2-1 provide the parts outside the CDR3, is DAMVIQNPRYQVTQFGKPVTLSCSQTLNHNVMYWYQQKSSQAPKLLFHYYDKDFNNEADTPDNFQSRRPNTSFCFLDIRSPGLGDTAMYLCATNPGGYSMANEQFFGPGTRLTVL.

The chain links TRBV27 to TRBJ1-3; 7 bases align to TRBD1. The V gene's germline CDR1 is MNHEY and CDR2 SMNVEV (reference sequence). This CDR3 region has 14 residues. The ends lost 5 bases at V and 3 bases at J; junction bases unmatched: 4. The CDR3 DNA sequence: TGTGCCAGCAGTATGACAGGGAATGGAAACACCATATATTTT. Translating gives CASSMTGNGNTIYF.

This clone occurred a few times. The chain combines TRBV29-1 with TRBJ1-1, with a weak D call TRBD1 (6 bases). CDR1 is SQVTM and CDR2 is ANQGSEA in the germline V gene. Trimming cost V 5 bases and J 6 bases, with 19 bases left between them. This CDR3 spans 14 amino acids. CDR3 protein: CSVLFVQGKAEAFF. CDR3 sequence (DNA): TGCAGCGTTCTTTTCGTTCAGGGGAAGGCTGAAGCTTTCTTT.

CDR3 sequence reads: CASSPVGGATDTQYF. The CDR3 DNA follows: TGTGCCAGCAGCCCCGTTGGGGGCGCAACAGATACGCAGTATTTT. This chain connects TRBV5-6 to TRBJ2-3, with D possibly being TRBD1 (6 bases). The length of the CDR3 is 15 residues. The germline V gene has CDR1 SGHDT and CDR2 YYEEEE. V was cut by 4 bases and J by 3 bases, with 15 bases left in between.

The chain carries TRBV19 and TRBJ1-1; the D is unclear. V lost 2 bases, J lost 10 bases, and 20 bases lay in between. Germline loops: CDR1 LNHDA, CDR2 SQIVND (reference sequence). The CDR3 contains 15 residues. DNA for the CDR3: TGTGCCAGTAGTATATCCTCGGAAGGGAGGGCTGGAGCTTTCTTT. Translating it yields CASSISSEGRAGAFF.

Only a few counts were recorded for this clone. This chain connects TRBV7-2 to TRBJ2-7, with unresolved D. Trimming shortened V by 7 bases and J by 4 bases, and 11 bases separated the two germline ends. Germline CDR1 SGHTA, CDR2 FQGNSA. The CDR3 covers 12 residues. DNA of the CDR3: TGTGCCAGCACCTTCCAGGATTACGAGCAGTACTTC. This gives the protein CASTFQDYEQYF.

This clone occurred a few times. The chain joins TRBV19 to TRBJ2-3; D gene ambiguous. Germline CDR1 is LNHDA and CDR2 is SQIVND (reference sequence). Trimming removed 4 bases at V and 5 bases at J, with 10 bases between. This CDR3 spans 13 amino acids. The CDR3 is CASSNIPGDTQYF. The CDR3 nucleotides read TGTGCCAGTAGTAATATTCCCGGAGATACGCAGTATTTT. The full variable domain, its missing parts supplied by reference TRBV19 and TRBJ2-3, is DGGITQSPKYLFRKEGQNVTLSCEQNLNHDAMYWYRQDPGQGLRLIYYSQIVNDFQKGDIAEGYSVSREKKESFPLTVTSAQKNPTAFYLCASSNIPGDTQYFGPGTRLTVL.

The genes are TRBV27 and TRBJ2-1, with D perhaps matching TRBD2 (5 bases). This CDR3 contains 12 residues. The V gene's germline CDR1 is MNHEY and CDR2 SMNVEV (reference sequence). Trimming removed 2 bases from V and 6 bases from J, with 5 bases in between. The chain's CDR3 is CASSLTSNEQFF. CDR3 nucleotides: TGTGCCAGCAGTTTAACTAGCAATGAGCAGTTCTTC.

Concerning this clone itself: Other DNA sequences from this sample encode an identical CDR3 as well. The CDR3 protein is CASSSQGYYGYTF. The CDR3 DNA sequence: TGTGCCAGCAGTTCTCAGGGGTACTATGGCTACACCTTC. The V gene is TRBV2, the J gene TRBJ1-2, with a tentative D call TRBD1 (6 bases). CDR3 length: 13 amino acids. The V gene lost 5 bases and the J gene lost 3 bases, with 10 bases spanning the gap. Germline V gene lookup returns CDR1 SNHLY and CDR2 FYNNEI. Variable domain in full (rest from reference TRBV2 and TRBJ1-2): EPEVTQTPSHQVTQMGQEVILRCVPISNHLYFYWYRQILGQKVEFLVSFYNNEISEKSEIFDDQFSVERPDGSNFTLKIRSTKLEDSAMYFCASSSQGYYGYTFGSGTRLTVV.

V is TRBV5-1 and J is TRBJ1-1; D may be TRBD1 (5 bases). Germline V gives CDR1 SGHRS, CDR2 YFSETQ. The CDR3 runs to 15 residues. Trimming stripped 4 bases from V and 4 bases from J, with 17 bases between. CDR3 loop: CASSNAQGLGTEAFF. The CDR3 DNA is TGCGCCAGCAGCAATGCCCAGGGTTTGGGCACTGAAGCTTTCTTT.

The V gene is TRBV4-1, the J gene TRBJ1-1, with 10 positions matching TRBD1. The CDR3 covers 17 residues. Germline CDR1 is MGHRA and CDR2 is YSYEKL. V gave up 3 bases and J gave up 0 bases; unmatched junction bases: 7. The CDR3 DNA follows: TGCGCCAGCAGCCAGACAGGGGGCTGGTTGATGAACACTGAAGCTTTCTTT. The encoded protein is CASSQTGGWLMNTEAFF.

V gene TRBV29-1 combines with J gene TRBJ1-1; D is perhaps TRBD1 (5 bases). Germline V CDR1 and CDR2: SQVTM, ANQGSEA. CDR3 size: 14 residues. The V gene lost 5 bases and the J gene lost 1 base, with 14 bases spanning the gap. CDR3 bases: TGCAGCGTTTCCCCGCGGGGGGGGAACACTGAAGCTTTCTTT. It specifies CSVSPRGGNTEAFF.

The rearrangement links TRBV7-6 to TRBJ2-2, with TRBD1 identical over 10 bases. The junction had 4 bases not matched to a gene; V was cut back by 5 bases and J by 1 base. The CDR3 contains 16 residues. Looked up from germline, CDR1 is SGHVS and CDR2 is FNYEAQ. The CDR3 nucleotides read TGTGCCAGCAGCCCGGGACAGGGGCTGAACACCGGGGAGCTGTTTTTT. It codes for CASSPGQGLNTGELFF.

This clone was recorded a few times. The gene calls are TRBV5-6 and TRBJ1-1, with D perhaps matching TRBD1 (5 bases). The germline V gene has CDR1 SGHDT and CDR2 YYEEEE. V was pared by 3 bases and J by 1 base, with 16 bases between. The CDR3 totals 16 residues. The CDR3 DNA is TGTGCCAGCAGCTCTTTGAGGGACTTAGCGAACACTGAAGCTTTCTTT. Translated: CASSSLRDLANTEAFF. Variable domain in full (rest from reference TRBV5-6 and TRBJ1-1): DAGVTQSPTHLIKTRGQQVTLRCSPKSGHDTVSWYQQALGQGPQFIFQYYEEEERQRGNFPDRFSGHQFPNYSSELNVNALLLGDSALYLCASSSLRDLANTEAFFGQGTRLTVV.

V gene TRBV27 combines with J gene TRBJ2-1; 12 nucleotides agree with TRBD2. Germline loops: CDR1 MNHEY, CDR2 SMNVEV (reference sequence). Trimming took 3 bases from V and 3 from J; bases not matched to a gene: 9. The length of the CDR3 is 18 residues. As DNA, the CDR3 is TGTGCCAGCAGTTTTTATCCGGCACTAGCGGGGGGCTACAATGAGCAGTTCTTC. Translating it yields CASSFYPALAGGYNEQFF.

This sequence joins TRBV5-6 and TRBJ2-7; TRBD1 agrees at 11 bases. From germline, CDR1 is SGHDT and CDR2 YYEEEE. The CDR3 sequence is 15 residues long. Trimming took 4 bases from V and 5 from J; bases not matched to a gene: 8. CDR3 DNA: TGTGCCAGCAGCCGAGGGAGGACAGGGGGCAACGAGCAGTACTTC. Translation gives CASSRGRTGGNEQYF.

The CDR3 nucleotides read TGCAGCGTCGGGACAGGCGGAAACACCATATATTTT. This sequence encodes CSVGTGGNTIYF. This rearrangement joins TRBV29-1 to TRBJ1-3, with 8 bases fitting TRBD1. This CDR3 has 12 residues. The V and J ends lost 6 bases and 4 bases, in that order; junction bases with no gene match: 2. Germline V gene lookup returns CDR1 SQVTM and CDR2 ANQGSEA.

The V call is TRBV7-9, the J call TRBJ2-5, with D possibly matching TRBD1 (6 bases). This CDR3 contains 16 residues. In germline, CDR1 is SEHNR, CDR2 FQNEAQ (reference sequence). The ends were cut back, 2 bases at V and 1 base at J, with 14 bases in the middle. For the CDR3, the DNA is TGTGCCAGCAGCTTATTAGGCAGGGGCCTCCAAGAGACCCAGTACTTC. Protein product: CASSLLGRGLQETQYF.

This CDR3 reads CASRSGISNQPQHF. CDR3 coding DNA: TGTGCCAGCAGGAGCGGGATCAGCAATCAGCCCCAGCATTTT. The chain recombines TRBV6-6 with TRBJ1-5; D call uncertain. The CDR3 consists of 14 residues. Germline V CDR1 and CDR2: MNHNY, SVGAGI (reference sequence). V lost 6 bases and J lost 1, with 10 bases in between.

This clone has only one observation. This rearrangement joins TRBV5-1 to TRBJ1-2; 10 bases align to TRBD1. V trimming: 6 bases; J trimming: 4 bases; junction bases outside the gene matches: 15. The CDR3 has 17 residues. Germline V gene sequence: CDR1 SGHRS, CDR2 YFSETQ. The CDR3 reads CASTDTGTGEPFYGYTF. Here the CDR3 DNA reads TGCGCCAGCACCGACACAGGGACAGGGGAGCCCTTCTATGGCTACACCTTC.

The chain links TRBV10-3 to TRBJ1-5; 7 nucleotides line up with TRBD1. The germline V gene encodes CDR1 ENHRY and CDR2 SYGVKD. V gave up 11 bases and J gave up 4 bases; unmatched junction bases: 8. This CDR3 is 13 amino acids long. Written as DNA, the CDR3 is TGTGCCGCGAGGGGGCAGGGGAATCAGCCCCAGCATTTT. Translation gives CAARGQGNQPQHF.